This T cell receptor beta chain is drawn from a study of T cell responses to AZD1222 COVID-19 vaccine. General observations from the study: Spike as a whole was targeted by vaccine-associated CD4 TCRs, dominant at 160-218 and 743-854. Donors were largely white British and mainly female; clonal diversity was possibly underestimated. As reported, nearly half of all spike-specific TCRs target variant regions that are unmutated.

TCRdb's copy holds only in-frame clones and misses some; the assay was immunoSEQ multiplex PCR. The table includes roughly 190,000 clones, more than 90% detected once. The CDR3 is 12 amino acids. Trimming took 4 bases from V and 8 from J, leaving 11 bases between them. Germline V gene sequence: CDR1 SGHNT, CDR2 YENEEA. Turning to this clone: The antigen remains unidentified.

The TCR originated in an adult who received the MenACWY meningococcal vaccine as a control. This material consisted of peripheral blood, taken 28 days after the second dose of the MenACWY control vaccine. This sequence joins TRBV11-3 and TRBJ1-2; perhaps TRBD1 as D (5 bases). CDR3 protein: CASSSRDGGYTF. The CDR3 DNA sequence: TGTGCCAGCAGCTCCCGGGACGGGGGCTACACCTTC.